This TCR beta chain originates from a study of shared clonotypes between healthy human individuals. TCRdb's table, derived via immunoSEQ multiplex PCR, lists solely in-frame clones and lacks some. This sample has hundreds of thousands of clones, with approximately 95% found just once. Naive CD8 cells, CD45RO-negative and positively selected for CCR7, excluded terminally differentiated effector memory CD45RA+ cells. This CDR3 has 15 residues. Germline CDR1 is MDHEN and CDR2 is SYDVKM. V trimming: 4 bases; J trimming: 4 bases; junction bases outside the gene matches: 7. About this clone itself: Its antigen is not known.

Findings and caveats of the study: The study sampled only blood, and tissue repertoires likely differ. Having only a few donors restricted how much genetic and exposure-history diversity was captured. Sharing across a handful of donors was seen in 4% to 5% of naive CD4 clonotypes.

The chain links TRBV28 to TRBJ2-7, with TRBD1 matching over 10 bases. Sequenced: naive CD8+ T cells sorted from blood. The TCR originated in a young woman in good health. CDR3 nucleotide sequence: TGTGCCAGCAGTTCCACCGGGACAGGGGTATACGAGCAGTACTTC. It encodes CASSSTGTGVYEQYF.